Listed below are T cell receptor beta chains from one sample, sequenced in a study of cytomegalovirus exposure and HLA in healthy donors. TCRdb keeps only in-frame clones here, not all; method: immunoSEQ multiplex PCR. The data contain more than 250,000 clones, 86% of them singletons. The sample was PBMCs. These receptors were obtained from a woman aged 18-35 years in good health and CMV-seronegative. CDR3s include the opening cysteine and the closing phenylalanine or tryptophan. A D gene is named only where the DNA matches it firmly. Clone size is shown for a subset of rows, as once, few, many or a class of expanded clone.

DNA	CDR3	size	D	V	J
TGCGCCAGCAGCCAAGATCTGAGCGGGCCGAGCGTATATACGCAGTATTTT	CASSQDLSGPSVYTQYF	.	.	TRBV4-3	TRBJ2-3
TGCGCCAACAACGCGGGCAACTCCTACGAGCAGTACTTC	CANNAGNSYEQYF	.	.	TRBV4-1	TRBJ2-7
TGTGCCAGCAGCTATCGAGGAGGGCAGCCCCAGCATTTT	CASSYRGGQPQHF	.	.	TRBV28	TRBJ1-5
TGTGCCATCAGTGACGGGAACACTGAAGCTTTCTTT	CAISDGNTEAFF	few	.	TRBV10-3	TRBJ1-1
TGTGCCAGCGGTTGGGACAGGGTAACCGGGGAGCTGTTTTTT	CASGWDRVTGELFF	few	TRBD1	TRBV7-9	TRBJ2-2
TGCGCCAGCAGCCAAGCCAGCGGGAGCTCCTACGAGCAGTACTTC	CASSQASGSSYEQYF	few	TRBD2	TRBV4-1	TRBJ2-7
TGTGCCATCCGTGTGGGCGCTAGCGGGGAATCGGAGACCCAGTACTTC	CAIRVGASGESETQYF	.	TRBD2	TRBV10-3	TRBJ2-5
TGCGCCAGCTCTCCCCGGGGGAACACTGAAGCTTTCTTT	CASSPRGNTEAFF	.	.	TRBV4-3	TRBJ1-1
TGTGCCAGCAGCTGGGACAGGCGGGACGGGGAGCTGTTTTTT	CASSWDRRDGELFF	.	TRBD1	TRBV5-4	TRBJ2-2
TGTGCCAGCAGTGAAGTAGGGGCAGGCAACTATGGCTACACCTTC	CASSEVGAGNYGYTF	once	.	TRBV6-1	TRBJ1-2
TGTGCCAGCAGCTTGGGACAGACGAACACTGAAGCTTTCTTT	CASSLGQTNTEAFF	.	.	TRBV5-4	TRBJ1-1
TGTGCCAGCCATGGGACTAGCGGGAGGGAATGGGACTTC	CASHGTSGREWDF	few	TRBD2	TRBV2	TRBJ2-5
TGTGCCAGCAGCACATCTCTCCGGGGACAGGGGTCGGGCTACACCTTC	CASSTSLRGQGSGYTF	.	TRBD1	TRBV7-6	TRBJ1-2
TGTGCCATCAGTGACGGAGCATTCCCCTACGAGCAGTACTTC	CAISDGAFPYEQYF	.	.	TRBV10-3	TRBJ2-7
TGCGCCAGCAGGAATCGGGGGGATAACGAGCAGTACTTC	CASRNRGDNEQYF	.	TRBD2	TRBV5-1	TRBJ2-7
TGCGCCAGCAGCTTGGGACAGGGTGATGGCTACACCTTC	CASSLGQGDGYTF	few	TRBD1	TRBV5-1	TRBJ1-2